This T cell receptor (beta chain) is drawn from a study of cytomegalovirus exposure and HLA in healthy donors. Study background: Membership in the Caucasian-associated ancestry cluster was found for 75% to 85% of approximately 380 genotyped donors. Findings and caveats of the study: It was reportedly the case that the classifier diagnosed cytomegalovirus status with high specificity and sensitivity. V segments that were indistinguishable, TRBV6-2 and TRBV6-3 among them, were omitted from analysis.

Looked up from germline, CDR1 is WSHSY and CDR2 is SAAADI. J was trimmed by 7 bases and V by 6 bases; bases with no gene match: 10. This CDR3 comprises 16 residues. With 60 Vbeta and 13 Jbeta primers, the PCR was carried out. The table came from immunoSEQ multiplex PCR; TCRdb's copy has only in-frame clones and leaves some out. This table holds roughly 190,000 clones, approximately 84% found once. With regard to this clone: Antigen unknown.

The sequenced sample consisted of PBMCs. The chain links TRBV10-2 to TRBJ2-1, with 12 bases that match TRBD2. This receptor was taken from a woman aged 45-60 years in good health and CMV-seropositive. The CDR3 nucleotides are TGCGCCAGCAGACCCACCACGACTAGCGGGGGAAATGAGCAGTTCTTC. It yields the protein CASRPTTTSGGNEQFF.